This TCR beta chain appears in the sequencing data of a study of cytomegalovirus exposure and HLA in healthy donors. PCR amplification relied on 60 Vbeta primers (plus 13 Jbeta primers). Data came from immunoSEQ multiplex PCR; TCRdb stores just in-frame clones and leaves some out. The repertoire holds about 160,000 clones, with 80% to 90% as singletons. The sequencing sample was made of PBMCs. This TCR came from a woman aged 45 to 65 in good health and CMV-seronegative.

The CDR3 reads CASSGLMETQYF. The CDR3 region has the DNA TGTGCCAGCAGCGGCCTTATGGAGACCCAGTACTTC. The V call is TRBV11-3, the J call TRBJ2-5; no definite D call. Trimming cost V 5 bases and J 5 bases, with 9 bases left between them. This CDR3 is built from 12 residues. Germline values: CDR1 SGHNT, CDR2 YENEEA.